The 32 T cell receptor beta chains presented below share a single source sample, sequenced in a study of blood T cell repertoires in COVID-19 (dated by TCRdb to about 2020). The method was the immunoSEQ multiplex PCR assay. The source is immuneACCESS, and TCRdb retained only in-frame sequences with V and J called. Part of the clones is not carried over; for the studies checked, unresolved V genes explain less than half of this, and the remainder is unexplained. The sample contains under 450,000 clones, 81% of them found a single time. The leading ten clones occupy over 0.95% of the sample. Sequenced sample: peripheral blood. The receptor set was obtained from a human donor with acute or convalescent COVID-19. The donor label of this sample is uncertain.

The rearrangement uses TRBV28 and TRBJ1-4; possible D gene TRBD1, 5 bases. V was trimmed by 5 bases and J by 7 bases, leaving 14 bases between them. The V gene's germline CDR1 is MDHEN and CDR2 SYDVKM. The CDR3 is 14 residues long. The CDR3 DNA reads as TGTGCCAGCAGTGAAAGGGGAAGGGTTGAAAAACTGTTTTTT. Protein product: CASSERGRVEKLFF.

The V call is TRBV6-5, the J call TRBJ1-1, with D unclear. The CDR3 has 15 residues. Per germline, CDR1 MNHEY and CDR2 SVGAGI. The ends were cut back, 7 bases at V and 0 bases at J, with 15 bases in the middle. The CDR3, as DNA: TGTGCCAGCAATGCGGGAGGCAGGATGAACACTGAAGCTTTCTTT. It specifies CASNAGGRMNTEAFF.

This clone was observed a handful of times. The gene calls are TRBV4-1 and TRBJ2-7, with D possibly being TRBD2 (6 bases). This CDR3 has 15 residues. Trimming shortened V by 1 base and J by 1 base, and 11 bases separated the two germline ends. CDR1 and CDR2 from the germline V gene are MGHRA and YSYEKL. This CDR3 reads CASSQGLATSYEQYF. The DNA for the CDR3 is TGCGCCAGCAGCCAAGGGCTAGCGACATCCTACGAGCAGTACTTC.

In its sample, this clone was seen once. The CDR3 DNA sequence: TGCAGTGCCGGACTAGCGGCGACCCAGTACTTC. Amino acids: CSAGLAATQYF. The J gene is TRBJ2-5, the V gene TRBV20-1; 10 bases match TRBD2. Germline trimming cut 6 bases from V and 7 bases from J; bases unmatched to any gene: 2. The CDR3 sequence is 11 residues long. Germline V gene sequence: CDR1 DFQATT, CDR2 SNEGSKA (reference sequence).

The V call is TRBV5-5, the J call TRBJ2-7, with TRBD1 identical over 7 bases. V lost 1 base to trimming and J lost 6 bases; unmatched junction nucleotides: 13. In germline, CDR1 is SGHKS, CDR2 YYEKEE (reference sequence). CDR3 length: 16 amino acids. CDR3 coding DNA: TGTGCCAGCAGCTTGCACCCCAACAGGGGAGAGTCCGAGCAGTACTTC. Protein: CASSLHPNRGESEQYF. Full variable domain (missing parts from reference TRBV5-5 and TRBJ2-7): DAGVTQSPTHLIKTRGQQVTLRCSPISGHKSVSWYQQVLGQGPQFIFQYYEKEERGRGNFPDRFSARQFPNYSSELNVNALLLGDSALYLCASSLHPNRGESEQYFGPGTRLTVT.

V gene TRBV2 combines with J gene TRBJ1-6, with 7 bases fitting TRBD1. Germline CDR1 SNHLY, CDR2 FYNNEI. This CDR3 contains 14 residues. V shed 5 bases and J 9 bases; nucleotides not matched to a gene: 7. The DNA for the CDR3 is TGTGCCAGCAGTACAACAGGGGAAGGTTCACCCCTCCACTTT. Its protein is CASSTTGEGSPLHF.

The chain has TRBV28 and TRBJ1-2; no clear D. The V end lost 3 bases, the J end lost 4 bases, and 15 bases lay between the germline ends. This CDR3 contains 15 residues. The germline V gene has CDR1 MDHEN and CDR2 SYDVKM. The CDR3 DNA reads TGTGCCAGCAGTTTCGGCGGGGAAGCCATCTATGGCTACACCTTC. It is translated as CASSFGGEAIYGYTF.

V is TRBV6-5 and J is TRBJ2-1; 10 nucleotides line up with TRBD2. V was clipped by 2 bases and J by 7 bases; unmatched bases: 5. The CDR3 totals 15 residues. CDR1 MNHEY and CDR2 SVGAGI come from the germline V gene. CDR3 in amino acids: CASSYGLAGVNEQFF. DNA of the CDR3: TGTGCCAGCAGTTACGGTCTAGCGGGAGTAAATGAGCAGTTCTTC.

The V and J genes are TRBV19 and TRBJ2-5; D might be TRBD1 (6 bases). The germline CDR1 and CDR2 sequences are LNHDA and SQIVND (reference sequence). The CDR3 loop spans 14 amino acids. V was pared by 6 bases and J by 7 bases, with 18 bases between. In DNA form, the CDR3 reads TGTGCCAGTAGCGTCCTCACAGGGATTGGGACCCAGTACTTC. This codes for CASSVLTGIGTQYF.

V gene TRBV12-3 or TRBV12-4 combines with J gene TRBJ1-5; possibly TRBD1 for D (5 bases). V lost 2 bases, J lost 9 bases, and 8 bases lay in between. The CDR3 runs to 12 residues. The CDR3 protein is CASSLSGLPQHF. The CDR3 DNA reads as TGTGCCAGCAGTTTATCAGGGTTGCCCCAGCATTTT.

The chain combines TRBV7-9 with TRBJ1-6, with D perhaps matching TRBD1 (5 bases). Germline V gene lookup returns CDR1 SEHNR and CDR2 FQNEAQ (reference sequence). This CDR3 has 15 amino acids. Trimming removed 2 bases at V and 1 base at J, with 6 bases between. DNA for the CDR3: TGTGCCAGCAGCTTAAGGGGTTCCTATAATTCACCCCTCCACTTT. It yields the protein CASSLRGSYNSPLHF.

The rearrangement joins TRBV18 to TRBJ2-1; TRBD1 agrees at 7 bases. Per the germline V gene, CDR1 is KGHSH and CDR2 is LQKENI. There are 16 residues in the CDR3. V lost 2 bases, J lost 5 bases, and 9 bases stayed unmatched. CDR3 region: CASSPYRGQDDNEQFF. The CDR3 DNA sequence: TGTGCCAGCTCACCATATAGAGGACAGGATGACAATGAGCAGTTCTTC. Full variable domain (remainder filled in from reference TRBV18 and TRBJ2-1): NAGVMQNPRHLVRRRGQEARLRCSPMKGHSHVYWYRQLPEEGLKFMVYLQKENIIDESGMPKERFSAEFPKEGPSILRIQQVVRGDSAAYFCASSPYRGQDDNEQFFGPGTRLTVL.

Here the CDR3 DNA reads TGTGCCAGTGCGGCGGTATGGACAGGGCCCTCCGAGCAGTACTTC. Its protein product is CASAAVWTGPSEQYF. The V and J genes are TRBV19 and TRBJ2-7; 8 bases match TRBD1. The CDR3 is 15 residues long. Germline V gene sequence: CDR1 LNHDA, CDR2 SQIVND (reference sequence). With 8 bases clipped from V and 6 bases from J, the junction kept 15 bases outside the gene matches.

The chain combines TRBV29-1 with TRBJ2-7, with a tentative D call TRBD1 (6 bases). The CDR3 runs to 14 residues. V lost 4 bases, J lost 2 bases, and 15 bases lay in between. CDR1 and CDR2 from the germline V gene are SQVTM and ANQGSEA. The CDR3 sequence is CSVAGELSTYEQYF. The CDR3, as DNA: TGCAGCGTTGCAGGGGAGCTTTCAACCTACGAGCAGTACTTC.

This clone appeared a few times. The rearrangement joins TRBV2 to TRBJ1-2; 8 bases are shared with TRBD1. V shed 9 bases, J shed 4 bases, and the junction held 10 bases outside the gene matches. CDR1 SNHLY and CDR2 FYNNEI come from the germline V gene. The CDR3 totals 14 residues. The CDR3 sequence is CARTAAGGAYGYTF. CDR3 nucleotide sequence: TGTGCCAGGACTGCGGCAGGGGGCGCCTATGGCTACACCTTC.

Here the CDR3 DNA reads TGTGCCAGCTCACCCAATTACAGGGGTTACGAGCAGTACTTC. This sequence encodes CASSPNYRGYEQYF. The chain joins TRBV18 to TRBJ2-7; 7 positions agree with TRBD1. Germline V lookup: CDR1 KGHSH, CDR2 LQKENI. The CDR3 covers 14 residues. After removal of 3 bases from V and 4 bases from J, the junction contained 6 bases not matched to a gene.

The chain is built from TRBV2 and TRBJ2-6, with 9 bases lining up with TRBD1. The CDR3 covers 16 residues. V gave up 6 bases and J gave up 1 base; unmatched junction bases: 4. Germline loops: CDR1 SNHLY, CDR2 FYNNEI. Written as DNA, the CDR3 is TGTGCCAGCAGGACAGGGGGGAGTTCTGGGGCCAACGTCCTGACTTTC. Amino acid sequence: CASRTGGSSGANVLTF. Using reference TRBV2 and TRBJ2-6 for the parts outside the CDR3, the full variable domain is EPEVTQTPSHQVTQMGQEVILRCVPISNHLYFYWYRQILGQKVEFLVSFYNNEISEKSEIFDDQFSVERPDGSNFTLKIRSTKLEDSAMYFCASRTGGSSGANVLTFGAGSRLTVL.

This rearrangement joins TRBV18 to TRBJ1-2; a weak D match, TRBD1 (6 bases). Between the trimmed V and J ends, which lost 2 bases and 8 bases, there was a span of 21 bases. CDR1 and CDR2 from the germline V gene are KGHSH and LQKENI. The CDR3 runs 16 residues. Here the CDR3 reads CASSPGGPPINDGYTF. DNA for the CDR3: TGTGCCAGCTCACCAGGGGGCCCTCCCATTAACGACGGCTACACCTTC.

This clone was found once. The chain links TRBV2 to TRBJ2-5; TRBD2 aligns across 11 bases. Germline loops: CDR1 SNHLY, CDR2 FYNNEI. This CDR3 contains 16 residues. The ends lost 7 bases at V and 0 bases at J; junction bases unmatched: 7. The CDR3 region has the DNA TGTGCCAGCAAGCCGCTGGGACTAGCGGACCAAGAGACCCAGTACTTC. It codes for CASKPLGLADQETQYF.

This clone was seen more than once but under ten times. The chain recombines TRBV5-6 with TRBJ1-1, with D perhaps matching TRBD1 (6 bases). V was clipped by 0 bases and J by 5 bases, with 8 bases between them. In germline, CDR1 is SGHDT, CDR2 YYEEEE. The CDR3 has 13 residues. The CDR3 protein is CASSLGTETEAFF. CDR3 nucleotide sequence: TGTGCCAGCAGCTTGGGGACAGAAACTGAAGCTTTCTTT.

The DNA for the CDR3 is TGCAGCGGTACCCTACAGAGAATGAACACTGAAGCTTTCTTT. Translated: CSGTLQRMNTEAFF. V usage is TRBV29-1 and J usage is TRBJ1-1, with D uncertain. This CDR3 region has 14 residues. From germline, CDR1 is SQVTM and CDR2 ANQGSEA. Trimming took off 7 bases at V and 0 bases at J, with 15 bases between the two ends.

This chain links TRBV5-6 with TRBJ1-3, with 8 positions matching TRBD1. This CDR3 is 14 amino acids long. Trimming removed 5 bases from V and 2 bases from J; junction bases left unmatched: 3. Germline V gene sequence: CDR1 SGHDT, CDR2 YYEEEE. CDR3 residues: CASRMTGAGNTIYF. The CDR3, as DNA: TGTGCCAGCAGGATGACAGGGGCTGGAAACACCATATATTTT.

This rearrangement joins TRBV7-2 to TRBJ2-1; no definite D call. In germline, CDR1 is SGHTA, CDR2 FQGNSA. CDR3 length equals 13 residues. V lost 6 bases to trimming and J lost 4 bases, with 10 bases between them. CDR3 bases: TGTGCCAGCAGTACGACTCGTTACAATGAGCAGTTCTTC. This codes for CASSTTRYNEQFF.

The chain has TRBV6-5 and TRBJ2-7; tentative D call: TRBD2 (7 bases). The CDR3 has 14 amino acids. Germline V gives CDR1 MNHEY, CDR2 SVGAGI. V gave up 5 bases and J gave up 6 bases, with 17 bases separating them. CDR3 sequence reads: CASSRKGGPSEQYF. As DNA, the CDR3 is TGTGCCAGCAGTCGAAAGGGGGGGCCAAGCGAGCAGTACTTC.

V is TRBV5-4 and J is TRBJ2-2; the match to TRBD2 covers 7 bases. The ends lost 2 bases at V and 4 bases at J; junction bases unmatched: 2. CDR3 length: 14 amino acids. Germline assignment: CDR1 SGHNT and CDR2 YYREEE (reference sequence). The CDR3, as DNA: TGTGCCAGCAGCTTTCGGACTAGCACCGGGGAGCTGTTTTTT. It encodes CASSFRTSTGELFF.

CDR3 sequence reads: CAISELVLRREQYF. CDR3 nucleotides: TGTGCCATCAGTGAGCTGGTTCTGAGAAGAGAGCAGTACTTC. This chain uses TRBV10-3 with TRBJ2-7; D call uncertain. Trimming left V 2 bases short and J 7 bases short, with 15 bases between. Germline V gene lookup returns CDR1 ENHRY and CDR2 SYGVKD. This CDR3 comprises 14 residues.

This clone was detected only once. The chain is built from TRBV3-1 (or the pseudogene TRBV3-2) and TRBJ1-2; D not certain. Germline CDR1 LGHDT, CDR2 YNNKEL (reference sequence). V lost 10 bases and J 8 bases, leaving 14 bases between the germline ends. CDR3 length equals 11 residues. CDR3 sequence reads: CATASTRGYTF. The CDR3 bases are TGTGCCACCGCCTCTACGAGGGGCTACACCTTC.

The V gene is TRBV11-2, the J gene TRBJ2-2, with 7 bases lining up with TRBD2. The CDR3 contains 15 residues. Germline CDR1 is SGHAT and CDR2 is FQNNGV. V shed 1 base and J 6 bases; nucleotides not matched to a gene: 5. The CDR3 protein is CASSLGGTIPGELFF. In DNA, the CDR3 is TGTGCCAGCAGCTTAGGAGGGACTATCCCCGGGGAGCTGTTTTTT.

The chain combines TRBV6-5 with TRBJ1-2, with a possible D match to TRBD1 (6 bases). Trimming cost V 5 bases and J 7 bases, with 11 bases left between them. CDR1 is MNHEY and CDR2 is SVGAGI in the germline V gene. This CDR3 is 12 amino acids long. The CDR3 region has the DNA TGTGCCAGCAGTAGCAACAGGGTTGGCTACACCTTC. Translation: CASSSNRVGYTF.

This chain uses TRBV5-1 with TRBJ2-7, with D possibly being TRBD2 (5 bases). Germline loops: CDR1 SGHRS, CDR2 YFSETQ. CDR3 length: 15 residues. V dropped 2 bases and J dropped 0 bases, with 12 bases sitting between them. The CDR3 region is CASSFLSGTSYEQYF. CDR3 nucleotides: TGCGCCAGCAGCTTCCTGAGCGGAACCTCCTACGAGCAGTACTTC.

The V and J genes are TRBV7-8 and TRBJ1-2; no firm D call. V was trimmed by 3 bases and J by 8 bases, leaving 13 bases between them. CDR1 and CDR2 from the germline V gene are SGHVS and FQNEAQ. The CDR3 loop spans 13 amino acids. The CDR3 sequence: CASSFSPGQGYTF. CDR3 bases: TGTGCCAGCAGCTTTTCCCCAGGCCAAGGCTACACCTTC. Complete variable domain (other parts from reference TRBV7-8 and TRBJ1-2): GAGVSQSPRYKVAKRGQDVALRCDPISGHVSLFWYQQALGQGPEFLTYFQNEAQLDKSGLPSDRFFAERPEGSVSTLKIQRTQQEDSAVYLCASSFSPGQGYTFGSGTRLTVV.

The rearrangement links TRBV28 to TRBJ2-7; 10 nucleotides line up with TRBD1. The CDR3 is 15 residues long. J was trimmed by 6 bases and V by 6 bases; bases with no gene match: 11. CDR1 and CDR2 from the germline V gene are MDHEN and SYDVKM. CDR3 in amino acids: CASRSTGTGVLEQYF. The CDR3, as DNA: TGTGCCAGCAGAAGTACCGGGACAGGGGTCCTCGAGCAGTACTTC. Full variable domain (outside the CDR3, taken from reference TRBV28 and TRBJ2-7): DVKVTQSSRYLVKRTGEKVFLECVQDMDHENMFWYRQDPGLGLRLIYFSYDVKMKEKGDIPEGYSVSREKKERFSLILESASTNQTSMYLCASRSTGTGVLEQYFGPGTRLTVT.